The next 25 T cell receptor beta chains were all read from a single sample in a study of beta chain features in type 1 diabetes. Since all of the isolated RNA was reverse transcribed, expressed TCRB transcripts were what got sequenced. Generated by immunoSEQ multiplex PCR, the TCRdb table keeps only in-frame clones and is missing some. This sample yields a few hundred thousand clones, of which roughly 16% are seen a single time; 0.019% belongs to the top ten. Material for sequencing was naive CD4+ T cells from blood. These receptors were obtained from a woman between 18 and 29 years old in good health.

This chain uses TRBV7-9 with TRBJ2-7; 11 bases match TRBD2. The CDR3 is made up of 14 amino acids. J was trimmed by 11 bases and V by 2 bases; bases with no gene match: 8. The germline V gene has CDR1 SEHNR and CDR2 FQNEAQ (reference sequence). Here the CDR3 DNA reads TGTGCCAGCAGCTTAACTAGCGGGAGCCTTGGAAAGTACTTC. Its translation: CASSLTSGSLGKYF. Full variable domain (rest looked up from reference TRBV7-9 and TRBJ2-7): DTGVSQNPRHKITKRGQNVTFRCDPISEHNRLYWYRQTLGQGPEFLTYFQNEAQLEKSRLLSDRFSAERPKGSFSTLEIQRTEQGDSAMYLCASSLTSGSLGKYFGPGTRLTVT.

The V call is TRBV18, the J call TRBJ2-1; 12 nucleotides line up with TRBD1. CDR1 and CDR2 from the germline V gene are KGHSH and LQKENI. This CDR3 region has 15 residues. V dropped 4 bases and J dropped 7; count of bases not matched to a gene: 5. CDR3 amino acids: CASSRGQGADNEQFF. The CDR3 bases are TGTGCCAGCTCACGGGGACAGGGGGCGGATAATGAGCAGTTCTTC.

In this sample, this clone turned up a few times. In DNA, the CDR3 is TGCAGCGGTCGGACAGAACTCTACGAGCAGTACTTC. It is translated as CSGRTELYEQYF. The chain links TRBV29-1 to TRBJ2-7; D is possibly TRBD1 (6 bases). The CDR3 length is 12 residues. Germline lookup yields CDR1 SQVTM and CDR2 ANQGSEA. V lost 7 bases and J lost 3, with 13 bases in between.

V usage is TRBV10-3 and J usage is TRBJ1-1; no firm D call. Germline V CDR1 and CDR2: ENHRY, SYGVKD. V was cut by 3 bases and J by 7 bases, with 15 bases left in between. There are 14 residues in the CDR3. The CDR3 spells CAISDSAMEGEAFF. The CDR3 DNA reads TGTGCCATCAGTGATTCGGCCATGGAGGGTGAAGCTTTCTTT.

The chain recombines TRBV4-1 with TRBJ2-7, with D tentatively TRBD1 (5 bases). The CDR3 has 14 residues. Germline V gene lookup returns CDR1 MGHRA and CDR2 YSYEKL. V shed 5 bases and J shed 2 bases, with 13 bases lying between them. The CDR3 bases are TGCGCCAGCAGCGGCGCCCTAGGGGCCTACGAGCAGTACTTC. The encoded protein is CASSGALGAYEQYF.

There are a few counts of this clone. The CDR3 coding sequence is TGTGCCAGCAGCTCAAACAATCAGCCCCAGCATTTT. This sequence encodes CASSSNNQPQHF. This chain joins TRBV7-9 and TRBJ1-5; D gene ambiguous. The V gene's germline CDR1 is SEHNR and CDR2 FQNEAQ (reference sequence). The CDR3 covers 12 residues. V was cut by 4 bases and J by 3 bases, with 4 bases left in between.

The chain couples TRBV4-3 to TRBJ1-5; 10 bases match TRBD1. V was pared by 4 bases and J by 0 bases, with 12 bases of the junction left unmatched. Germline CDR1 and CDR2: LGHNA and YSLEER. This CDR3 is 19 amino acids long. CDR3 sequence: CASSRAITDRGYSNQPQHF. DNA of the CDR3: TGCGCCAGCAGCCGAGCTATCACGGACAGGGGGTATAGCAATCAGCCCCAGCATTTT.

This clone has more than one count but fewer than ten. CDR3 nucleotides: TGTGCCAGCAGCCCTCTACTTGGAGGACCTAGGCAAGAGACCCAGTACTTC. Translating it yields CASSPLLGGPRQETQYF. This chain connects TRBV9 to TRBJ2-5; a possible D gene is TRBD2 (5 bases). Looked up from germline, CDR1 is SGDLS and CDR2 is YYNGEE. Trimming removed 4 bases from V and 2 bases from J, with 21 bases in between. The CDR3 is 17 amino acids.

The genes are TRBV28 and TRBJ2-2; 10 nucleotides match TRBD1. This CDR3 contains 17 residues. With V trimmed by 0 bases and J by 4 bases, 5 bases remained unmatched. CDR1 and CDR2 from the germline V gene are MDHEN and SYDVKM. The CDR3 DNA sequence: TGTGCCAGCAGTTTATGGGGCGGGGACAGGGGCACCGGGGAGCTGTTTTTT. Translated: CASSLWGGDRGTGELFF.

The chain has TRBV2 and TRBJ2-7; tentatively, D is TRBD1 (6 bases). Germline CDR1 and CDR2: SNHLY and FYNNEI. Trimming removed 10 bases from V and 3 bases from J, with 16 bases in between. This CDR3 has 13 residues. Here the CDR3 reads CAILSTGVYEQYF. The CDR3 DNA reads TGTGCCATCCTCTCGACAGGCGTCTACGAGCAGTACTTC.

The table lists this clone with a few counts. Other DNA variants within this sample encode the same CDR3. The gene calls are TRBV4-2 and TRBJ2-1; D gene ambiguous. Trimming took off 1 base at V and 4 bases at J, with 5 bases between the two ends. Looked up from germline, CDR1 is LGHNA and CDR2 is YNFKEQ. The CDR3 runs to 13 residues. The CDR3 protein is CASSQASYNEQFF. The CDR3 nucleotides are TGTGCCAGCAGCCAAGCGAGTTACAATGAGCAGTTCTTC.

In this sample, this clone turned up a few times. The J gene is TRBJ1-2, the V gene TRBV4-1; 7 nucleotides match TRBD1. In germline, CDR1 is MGHRA, CDR2 YSYEKL. V lost 3 bases to trimming and J lost 0 bases; unmatched junction nucleotides: 7. The CDR3 runs 16 residues. For the CDR3, the DNA is TGCGCCAGCAGCCAGACATCGACAGGGACTAACTATGGCTACACCTTC. Translation gives CASSQTSTGTNYGYTF.

The V and J genes are TRBV18 and TRBJ1-1; D is unclear. Trimming removed 0 bases from V and 8 bases from J, with 10 bases in between. CDR1 KGHSH and CDR2 LQKENI come from the germline V gene. The CDR3 is 13 residues long. The CDR3: CASSPPGEGEAFF. Written as DNA, the CDR3 is TGTGCCAGCTCACCACCGGGCGAGGGAGAAGCTTTCTTT.

The chain has TRBV5-1 and TRBJ1-3, with a tentative D call TRBD1 (6 bases). There are 14 residues in the CDR3. Germline lookup yields CDR1 SGHRS and CDR2 YFSETQ. Trimming cost V 4 bases and J 2 bases, with 10 bases left between them. The CDR3, as DNA: TGCGCCAGCAGCCAGGACAGTCCTGGAAACACCATATATTTT. It specifies CASSQDSPGNTIYF.

This clone was seen a few times. The chain uses TRBV4-3 and TRBJ2-7; 14 nucleotides match TRBD2. Germline values: CDR1 LGHNA, CDR2 YSLEER. Trimming took 4 bases from V and 5 from J; bases not matched to a gene: 7. The length of the CDR3 is 16 residues. The CDR3 here is CASSRLGTSGSHEQYF. In DNA, the CDR3 is TGCGCCAGCAGCCGCCTAGGGACTAGCGGGAGCCACGAGCAGTACTTC.

This sequence joins TRBV5-4 and TRBJ1-2; tentative D call: TRBD1 (5 bases). From germline, CDR1 is SGHNT and CDR2 YYREEE (reference sequence). V was clipped by 0 bases and J by 3 bases, with 12 bases between them. CDR3 size: 15 residues. The chain's CDR3 is CASSLDRQGDYGYTF. In DNA, the CDR3 is TGTGCCAGCAGCTTGGACCGCCAAGGGGACTATGGCTACACCTTC.

V gene TRBV2 combines with J gene TRBJ1-5; D is perhaps TRBD1 (5 bases). Germline-derived CDR1 and CDR2 are SNHLY and FYNNEI. The V and J ends lost 5 bases and 5 bases respectively, with 10 bases between them. The CDR3 length is 13 residues. The CDR3 here is CASSPGSDQPQHF. For the CDR3, the DNA is TGTGCCAGCAGTCCAGGGTCTGATCAGCCCCAGCATTTT.

CDR3 coding DNA: TGTGCCTGGACACTAGCGCAAAGCACAGATACGCAGTATTTT. This sequence encodes CAWTLAQSTDTQYF. This rearrangement joins TRBV30 to TRBJ2-3; 7 bases fit TRBD2. The CDR3 consists of 14 residues. CDR1 and CDR2 (germline): GTSNPN, SVGIG (reference sequence). J lost 0 bases, V lost 4 bases, and 4 bases had no gene match.

This clone occurred a few times. The CDR3 DNA sequence: TGTGCCAGCAGTGGCGGTCGTACTTTAGAGACCCAGTACTTC. Its translation: CASSGGRTLETQYF. This chain joins TRBV6-6 and TRBJ2-5; D unresolved. There are 14 residues in the CDR3. Per the germline V gene, CDR1 is MNHNY and CDR2 is SVGAGI (reference sequence). The V end was cut by 5 bases, the J end by 4 bases, with 14 bases between.

The V call is TRBV2, the J call TRBJ2-5, with 7 bases identical to TRBD1. The ends lost 3 bases at V and 5 bases at J; junction bases unmatched: 6. Germline V gives CDR1 SNHLY, CDR2 FYNNEI. The CDR3 has 14 residues. CDR3 DNA sequence: TGTGCCAGCAGTGAGAGGGGGCTACGGGAGACCCAGTACTTC. It specifies CASSERGLRETQYF.

DNA of the CDR3: TGTGCCAGCAGTGAAGACCAGAACCCAGAGACCCAGTACTTC. Translating it yields CASSEDQNPETQYF. V is TRBV2 and J is TRBJ2-5; D gene unclear. V was pared by 1 base and J by 4 bases, with 10 bases between. The CDR3 loop spans 14 amino acids. From germline, CDR1 is SNHLY and CDR2 FYNNEI.

This clone appeared a few times. The chain carries TRBV30 and TRBJ2-1, with a tentative D call TRBD2 (5 bases). V dropped 1 base and J dropped 4 bases, with 11 bases sitting between them. The length of the CDR3 is 14 residues. CDR1 and CDR2 (germline): GTSNPN, SVGIG (reference sequence). CDR3 in DNA: TGTGCCTGGAGTGCCGTGTCGGGGTACAATGAGCAGTTCTTC. Residues: CAWSAVSGYNEQFF.

This chain connects TRBV29-1 to TRBJ2-2; TRBD1 is a possible D gene (5 bases). Trimming stripped 3 bases from V and 2 bases from J, with 13 bases between. The CDR3 runs 15 residues. CDR1 SQVTM and CDR2 ANQGSEA come from the germline V gene. CDR3 DNA sequence: TGCAGCGTTGAGGGGCGGCAGGGAAACACCGGGGAGCTGTTTTTT. As protein: CSVEGRQGNTGELFF.

The chain recombines TRBV18 with TRBJ1-2, with D perhaps TRBD1 (6 bases). This CDR3 is built from 16 residues. V was shortened by 1 base and J by 8 bases, with 20 bases between the two germline ends. From germline, CDR1 is KGHSH and CDR2 LQKENI. The CDR3 loop is CASSPRIVPQGSGYTF. Here the CDR3 DNA reads TGTGCCAGCTCACCACGGATTGTCCCGCAGGGGTCGGGCTACACCTTC.

The J gene is TRBJ2-3, the V gene TRBV7-9, with D perhaps matching TRBD1 (5 bases). Germline V gene data show CDR1 as SEHNR and CDR2 as FQNEAQ (reference sequence). Trimming took 0 bases from V and 2 from J, leaving 12 bases between them. The CDR3 sequence is 16 residues long. The CDR3 region has the DNA TGTGCCAGCAGCTTAGCGGACACCCCGATCACAGATACGCAGTATTTT. Its translation: CASSLADTPITDTQYF.